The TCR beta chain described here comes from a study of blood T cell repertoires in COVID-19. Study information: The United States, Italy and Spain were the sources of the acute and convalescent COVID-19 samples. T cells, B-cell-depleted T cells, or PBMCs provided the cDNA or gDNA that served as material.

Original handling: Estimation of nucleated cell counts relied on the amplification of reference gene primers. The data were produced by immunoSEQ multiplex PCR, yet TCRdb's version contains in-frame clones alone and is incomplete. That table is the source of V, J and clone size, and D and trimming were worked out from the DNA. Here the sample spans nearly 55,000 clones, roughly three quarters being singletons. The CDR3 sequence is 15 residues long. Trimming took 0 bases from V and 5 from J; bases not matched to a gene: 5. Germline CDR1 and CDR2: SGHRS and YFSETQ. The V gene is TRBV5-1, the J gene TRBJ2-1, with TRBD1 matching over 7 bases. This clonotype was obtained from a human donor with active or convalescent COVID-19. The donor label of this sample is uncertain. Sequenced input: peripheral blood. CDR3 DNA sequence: TGCGCCAGCAGCTTGGTGGGACAGTTGCACAATGAGCAGTTCTTC. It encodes CASSLVGQLHNEQFF.